Listed below are T cell receptor beta chains from one sample, sequenced in a study of human T cells and chemical hapten exposure. TCRdb ran MiXCR on the RACE reads and lists one entry per CDR3 protein. The sample holds 300,000 to 450,000 distinct CDR3 sequences, 5% to 6.5% seen once. This specimen was whole blood, taken in connection with sensitization to the hapten diphenylcyclopropenone (DPC). Source of these receptors: a woman aged 18-29 years with alopecia areata. Some clones in this sample may be carry-over from other donors' samples. Both conserved end residues are part of each CDR3. The order of the fields is CDR3 DNA, CDR3 protein, D gene, V gene, J gene, clone size. A D gene is named only where the DNA matches it firmly. Clone sizes are given selectively: once, few, many, or a class where the clone is expanded.

DNA: TGTGCCAGCAGTGTCTACCCCGCTTCAAATGGAGCCAACGTCCTGACTTTC; CDR3: CASSVYPASNGANVLTF; D: .; V: TRBV6-5; J: TRBJ2-6; size: many
DNA: TGTGCCAGCAGTTTACTGGGGGGGAGGTTTGAAGCTTTCTTT; CDR3: CASSLLGGRFEAFF; D: .; V: TRBV28; J: TRBJ1-1; size: few
DNA: TGTGCCAGCAGCGTAGGTGTGGCGGGGGGAAGCACAGATACGCAGTATTTT; CDR3: CASSVGVAGGSTDTQYF; D: TRBD2; V: TRBV9; J: TRBJ2-3; size: .
DNA: TGTGCCAGCAGCTTAGGTTCAAACACCATATATTTT; CDR3: CASSLGSNTIYF; D: .; V: TRBV7-9; J: TRBJ1-3; size: many
DNA: TGTGCCAGCAGCTTAGCTTTACAGGGGAGGTCGGATACGCAGTATTTT; CDR3: CASSLALQGRSDTQYF; D: .; V: TRBV11-2; J: TRBJ2-3; size: .
DNA: TGTGCCAGCAGTTACTCGAGCCCGGCCGAGCCCCAGCATTTT; CDR3: CASSYSSPAEPQHF; D: .; V: TRBV6-6; J: TRBJ1-5; size: many
DNA: TGTGCCAGCAGCAAAGGACCCGGGACAAGTGAGGATGAGCAGTTCTTC; CDR3: CASSKGPGTSEDEQFF; D: .; V: TRBV27; J: TRBJ2-1; size: .
DNA: TGTGCCAGCAGCCATGAAATTGACAGATCCGGGGAAAAACTGTTTTTT; CDR3: CASSHEIDRSGEKLFF; D: .; V: TRBV7-9; J: TRBJ1-4; size: many
DNA: TGTGCCAGCAGCTTCCGGGACCTCTCCTACAATGAGCAGTTCTTC; CDR3: CASSFRDLSYNEQFF; D: .; V: TRBV7-2; J: TRBJ2-1; size: many
DNA: TGTGCCATCAGTGAGGCCAGCCAAGAGACCCAGTACTTC; CDR3: CAISEASQETQYF; D: .; V: TRBV10-3; J: TRBJ2-5; size: .
DNA: TGTGCCAGCAGCTCGTGGACAGGGGGAGGGAGTGGCTACACCTTC; CDR3: CASSSWTGGGSGYTF; D: TRBD1; V: TRBV7-2; J: TRBJ1-2; size: few
DNA: TGCGCCAGCAGCCCCCCGTCCCAGCGGGGGGCCGAGTTCTTC; CDR3: CASSPPSQRGAEFF; D: TRBD2; V: TRBV5-1; J: TRBJ2-1; size: few
DNA: TGTGCCAGCAGTGCAACTAGCGGGGGGTCTTACGAGCAGTACTTC; CDR3: CASSATSGGSYEQYF; D: TRBD2; V: TRBV27; J: TRBJ2-7; size: once
DNA: TGCAGTGCTAGAGATTACCGAGAGGACGGCTACACCTTC; CDR3: CSARDYREDGYTF; D: .; V: TRBV20-1; J: TRBJ1-2; size: many
DNA: TGCGCCAGCAGCTCGGACAGAATCCTCGATATCTCTGAAGCTTTCTTT; CDR3: CASSSDRILDISEAFF; D: .; V: TRBV5-1; J: TRBJ1-1; size: many
DNA: TGTGCCAGCAGCCGCGGGACAGGGCCGGGAGGTGAAGCTTTCTTT; CDR3: CASSRGTGPGGEAFF; D: TRBD1; V: TRBV6-5; J: TRBJ1-1; size: few
DNA: TGCGCCAGCAGCTTAACGACAGGAGACACAGATACGCAGTATTTT; CDR3: CASSLTTGDTDTQYF; D: .; V: TRBV5-1; J: TRBJ2-3; size: many
DNA: TGTGCCAGCAGCTTAGGGGACAGGAACACCGGGGAGCTGTTTTTT; CDR3: CASSLGDRNTGELFF; D: TRBD1; V: TRBV7-9; J: TRBJ2-2; size: .
DNA: TGTGCCAGCAAGGGGCACGGACCTTACGAGCAGTACTTC; CDR3: CASKGHGPYEQYF; D: .; V: TRBV6-2/TRBV6-3; J: TRBJ2-7; size: few
DNA: TGTGCCAGCAGTTTAGCAGGGCAGGGGGACTATGGCTACACCTTC; CDR3: CASSLAGQGDYGYTF; D: TRBD1; V: TRBV12-3/TRBV12-4; J: TRBJ1-2; size: .
DNA: TGTGCCAGCAGTTACTCTAGGGGGGCCCAGGAGCAGTACTTC; CDR3: CASSYSRGAQEQYF; D: .; V: TRBV6-6; J: TRBJ2-7; size: few
DNA: TGCAGTGCCGCCCCTCGGGAACATTACGAGCAGTACTTC; CDR3: CSAAPREHYEQYF; D: .; V: TRBV20-1; J: TRBJ2-7; size: .
DNA: TGTGCCAGCAGCCATGCGGGACTAACTGAAGCTTTCTTT; CDR3: CASSHAGLTEAFF; D: .; V: TRBV3-1; J: TRBJ1-1; size: many
DNA: TGTGCCAGCTCACCAAGTACTTTACGGTCCACCGGGGAGCTGTTTTTT; CDR3: CASSPSTLRSTGELFF; D: .; V: TRBV18; J: TRBJ2-2; size: few
DNA: TGTGCCAGCAGACCCGGACAGACCAACTCACCCCTCCACTTT; CDR3: CASRPGQTNSPLHF; D: .; V: TRBV6-5; J: TRBJ1-6; size: few
DNA: TGTGCCAGCTCACCCCCATCGCATGGGACTAACTATGGCTACACCTTC; CDR3: CASSPPSHGTNYGYTF; D: .; V: TRBV18; J: TRBJ1-2; size: few
DNA: TGCAGTGCTAGAGATGACGGGACAGGCACCTACGAGCAGTACTTC; CDR3: CSARDDGTGTYEQYF; D: TRBD1; V: TRBV20-1; J: TRBJ2-7; size: .
DNA: TGTGCCAGCATTCCGGACAGGGGGCTTTATGGCTACACCTTC; CDR3: CASIPDRGLYGYTF; D: TRBD1; V: TRBV2; J: TRBJ1-2; size: .
DNA: TGTGCCAGCAGTGAAGGGAACAGGGCGTATGGCTACACCTTC; CDR3: CASSEGNRAYGYTF; D: .; V: TRBV2; J: TRBJ1-2; size: few
DNA: TGTGCCAGTAGCGGAAAGTACCAAGAGACCCAGTACTTC; CDR3: CASSGKYQETQYF; D: .; V: TRBV6-2/TRBV6-3; J: TRBJ2-5; size: many
DNA: TGTGCCAGCAGCCTAAGGCCAGGGGGGCTGACCGGGGAGCTGTTTTTT; CDR3: CASSLRPGGLTGELFF; D: .; V: TRBV7-9; J: TRBJ2-2; size: many
DNA: TGCGCCAGCAGCTTCGGACAGACGACTGAAGCTTTCTTT; CDR3: CASSFGQTTEAFF; D: .; V: TRBV5-1; J: TRBJ1-1; size: few
DNA: TGTGCCAGCAGGGAGCAAGAGACCCAGTACTTC; CDR3: CASREQETQYF; D: .; V: TRBV7-2; J: TRBJ2-5; size: many
DNA: TGTGCCAGCAGCTTTCGCCCCAATGAGCAGTTCTTC; CDR3: CASSFRPNEQFF; D: .; V: TRBV7-2; J: TRBJ2-1; size: once
DNA: TGTGCCAGCAGCTTGAGAGGGGGCGGCACTGAAGCTTTCTTT; CDR3: CASSLRGGGTEAFF; D: TRBD1; V: TRBV7-2; J: TRBJ1-1; size: .
DNA: TGCGCCAGCAGCTTCGAGGACAGTCACTACGAGCAGTACTTC; CDR3: CASSFEDSHYEQYF; D: .; V: TRBV5-1; J: TRBJ2-7; size: .
DNA: TGTGCCAGCAGCCAATCAGGGGGTGTGGGTTCACCCCTCCACTTT; CDR3: CASSQSGGVGSPLHF; D: TRBD1; V: TRBV7-3; J: TRBJ1-6; size: few
DNA: TGCAGTGCCAGGACAGGGACAAATAATAATTCACCCCTCCACTTT; CDR3: CSARTGTNNNSPLHF; D: TRBD1; V: TRBV20-1; J: TRBJ1-6; size: many
DNA: TGCAGTGCTAGATTCCCGGGACAGGGGACCCTCACAGATACGCAGTATTTT; CDR3: CSARFPGQGTLTDTQYF; D: TRBD1; V: TRBV20-1; J: TRBJ2-3; size: many
DNA: TGTGCCAGCAGTGAACAGGTATGGGCCAACACTGAAGCTTTCTTT; CDR3: CASSEQVWANTEAFF; D: .; V: TRBV6-5; J: TRBJ1-1; size: few
DNA: TGCAGTGCCGCCTCAAGAGGGGGGGTTGATGAAAAACTGTTTTTT; CDR3: CSAASRGGVDEKLFF; D: .; V: TRBV20-1; J: TRBJ1-4; size: few
DNA: TGTGCCAGCAGCCAGAGTGATCAGCCCCAGCATTTT; CDR3: CASSQSDQPQHF; D: .; V: TRBV6-6; J: TRBJ1-5; size: many
DNA: TGCGCCAGCAGCTTGGACAGCCATGGCTACACCTTC; CDR3: CASSLDSHGYTF; D: .; V: TRBV5-1; J: TRBJ1-2; size: few
DNA: TGTGCCAGCAGCCAAGAGGTCTTGGGACCCTACGAGCAGTACTTC; CDR3: CASSQEVLGPYEQYF; D: .; V: TRBV4-2; J: TRBJ2-7; size: few
DNA: TGTGCCATCAGCTCGGGGCTGTCTGGAAACACCATATATTTT; CDR3: CAISSGLSGNTIYF; D: .; V: TRBV10-3; J: TRBJ1-3; size: few